This entry features one T cell receptor (beta chain) sequence. As handled by the study authors: From reference gene primer amplification, estimates of nucleated cell counts were derived. Some clones are missing from TCRdb's copy, which holds only in-frame ones; the method was immunoSEQ multiplex PCR. V and J calls and clone size are those listed in that table; D and trimming were worked out from the DNA. The repertoire includes more than 110,000 clones, 84% of them detected once, and about 5.5% sits in the top ten. The CDR3 has 18 amino acids. CDR1 and CDR2 (germline): SGHTA, FQGNSA. V gave up 4 bases and J gave up 3 bases; unmatched junction bases: 14. This sample is part of a study of blood T cell repertoires in COVID-19.

The gene calls are TRBV7-2 and TRBJ2-1; 8 bases are a match to TRBD2. The TCR originated in a man in his forties or fifties with acute COVID-19. The sequenced sample was PBMCs or T cells enriched from blood (not recorded which). The CDR3 here is CASSSTFSGNYYYNEQFF. The CDR3 nucleotides read TGTGCCAGCAGCTCAACCTTTAGCGGGAACTACTACTACAATGAGCAGTTCTTC.